This entry lists 29 T cell receptor beta chains sequenced from one sample in a study of T cell responses to AZD1222 COVID-19 vaccine. The table came from immunoSEQ multiplex PCR; TCRdb's copy has only in-frame clones and leaves some out. This table holds about 100,000 clones, more than 75% found once. Sequencing used peripheral blood, obtained on day 0 of AZD1222 vaccination. The receptors derive from an adult in good health.

The V and J genes are TRBV29-1 and TRBJ2-2; D may match TRBD1 or TRBD2 (5 bases each). The CDR3 is 18 amino acids. Per the germline V gene, CDR1 is SQVTM and CDR2 is ANQGSEA. Trimming took 3 bases from V and 2 from J, leaving 22 bases between them. Written as DNA, the CDR3 is TGCAGCGTTGAGATCCGGGGCAGGACCGGCACCAACACCGGGGAGCTGTTTTTT. Translation gives CSVEIRGRTGTNTGELFF.

This clone showed up just once. The rearrangement joins TRBV5-1 to TRBJ2-7, with a weak D call TRBD1 (5 bases). V lost 4 bases and J lost 2, with 16 bases in between. The CDR3 length is 15 residues. Germline assignment: CDR1 SGHRS and CDR2 YFSETQ. CDR3 in DNA: TGCGCCAGCAGCCCCCAGGCAGGGTCACCCTACGAGCAGTACTTC. Encoded protein: CASSPQAGSPYEQYF.

This clone was detected a few times. J is TRBJ2-2 and V is TRBV4-1; TRBD2 aligns across 8 bases. From germline, CDR1 is MGHRA and CDR2 YSYEKL. With 4 bases clipped from V and 4 bases from J, the junction kept 11 bases outside the gene matches. This CDR3 has 17 residues. CDR3 in DNA: TGCGCCAGCAGCCTTCAACCACGGGGGGGCTCCACCGGGGAGCTGTTTTTT. Translation: CASSLQPRGGSTGELFF.

The chain has TRBV5-1 and TRBJ2-7; 8 bases fit TRBD2. With V trimmed by 6 bases and J by 1 base, 6 bases remained unmatched. The CDR3 spans 14 residues. Germline V gene sequence: CDR1 SGHRS, CDR2 YFSETQ. CDR3 in DNA: TGCGCCAGCACCCGGGAGGGCCAATCCTACGAGCAGTACTTC. It encodes CASTREGQSYEQYF.

The chain couples TRBV9 to TRBJ2-1, with 9 bases that match TRBD2. The CDR3 runs to 15 residues. The germline gives CDR1 SGDLS, CDR2 YYNGEE. The trim removed 3 bases at V and 9 bases at J, leaving 10 bases unmatched. The CDR3 bases are TGTGCCAGCAGCGATGGGGGCCTAGCGGGAAGTGAGCAGTTCTTC. It specifies CASSDGGLAGSEQFF.

The genes are TRBV6-5 and TRBJ2-1; 11 positions match TRBD2. Germline V gene data show CDR1 as MNHEY and CDR2 as SVGAGI. The CDR3 loop spans 15 amino acids. J lost 6 bases, V lost 3 bases, and 4 bases had no gene match. DNA of the CDR3: TGTGCCAGCAGTTATACTAGCGGGAGAACCAATGAGCAGTTCTTC. It codes for CASSYTSGRTNEQFF.

The chain links TRBV12-3 or TRBV12-4 to TRBJ1-1, with unresolved D. V dropped 3 bases and J dropped 0 bases, with 5 bases sitting between them. This CDR3 has 13 amino acids. The CDR3 loop is CASSFLLNTEAFF. The CDR3 nucleotides are TGTGCCAGCAGTTTTCTGCTGAACACTGAAGCTTTCTTT.

This chain links TRBV19 with TRBJ1-5; 8 bases line up with TRBD1. Germline V gene lookup returns CDR1 LNHDA and CDR2 SQIVND (reference sequence). Trimming removed 1 base from V and 6 bases from J; junction bases left unmatched: 8. The CDR3 contains 16 residues. CDR3 amino acids: CASSIARTGIGQPQHF. The CDR3 region has the DNA TGTGCCAGTAGTATAGCCCGGACAGGGATAGGTCAGCCCCAGCATTTT. Based on the CDR3 plus reference TRBV19 and TRBJ1-5, the full variable domain is DGGITQSPKYLFRKEGQNVTLSCEQNLNHDAMYWYRQDPGQGLRLIYYSQIVNDFQKGDIAEGYSVSREKKESFPLTVTSAQKNPTAFYLCASSIARTGIGQPQHFGDGTRLSIL.

The chain recombines TRBV5-1 with TRBJ1-5; D is undetermined. CDR1 and CDR2 from the germline V gene are SGHRS and YFSETQ. The CDR3 has 15 residues. V was pared by 0 bases and J by 7 bases, with 14 bases between. The CDR3, as DNA: TGCGCCAGCAGCTTGGACGGAGGCGTATCGCAGCCCCAGCATTTT. It specifies CASSLDGGVSQPQHF.

This clone was recorded a few times. The chain uses TRBV19 and TRBJ1-2, with 8 bases aligning to TRBD1. Germline V lookup: CDR1 LNHDA, CDR2 SQIVND (reference sequence). CDR3 length equals 15 residues. The J segment lost 8 bases and the V segment lost 4 bases, leaving 12 bases of the junction unmatched. CDR3 residues: CASSTQDRAVPGYTF. In nucleotides, the CDR3 is TGTGCCAGTAGTACCCAGGACAGGGCAGTTCCGGGCTACACCTTC.

V gene TRBV3-1 (or the pseudogene TRBV3-2) combines with J gene TRBJ1-4, with D hard to call. This CDR3 spans 15 amino acids. Per the germline V gene, CDR1 is LGHDT and CDR2 is YNNKEL (reference sequence). Trimming took off 2 bases at V and 0 bases at J, with 7 bases between the two ends. Here the CDR3 reads CASSQRNPTNEKLFF. The CDR3 DNA follows: TGTGCCAGCAGCCAAAGAAATCCAACTAATGAAAAACTGTTTTTT.

The V gene is TRBV2, the J gene TRBJ2-1, with 12 bases matching TRBD2. The CDR3 has 19 amino acids. Germline assignment: CDR1 SNHLY and CDR2 FYNNEI. Unmatched junction bases numbered 20, after V lost 7 bases and J lost 7 bases. Here the CDR3 reads CASTLSTSGGDGGINEQFF. The CDR3 DNA reads as TGTGCCAGCACCCTATCGACTAGCGGGGGCGACGGGGGGATAAATGAGCAGTTCTTC.

The rearrangement uses TRBV7-8 and TRBJ2-7; D not certain. Per germline, CDR1 SGHVS and CDR2 FQNEAQ. With 2 bases removed from V and 7 bases from J, the gap between germline ends came to 12 bases. The CDR3 sequence is 13 residues long. CDR3 region: CASSLSRAREQYF. CDR3 coding DNA: TGTGCCAGCAGCTTATCCCGGGCAAGGGAGCAGTACTTC. The entire variable domain, with the rest obtained from reference TRBV7-8 and TRBJ2-7, is as follows: GAGVSQSPRYKVAKRGQDVALRCDPISGHVSLFWYQQALGQGPEFLTYFQNEAQLDKSGLPSDRFFAERPEGSVSTLKIQRTQQEDSAVYLCASSLSRAREQYFGPGTRLTVT.

V usage is TRBV19 and J usage is TRBJ2-7; TRBD1 is a possible D gene (5 bases). Germline lookup yields CDR1 LNHDA and CDR2 SQIVND (reference sequence). With 9 bases removed from V and 4 bases from J, the gap between germline ends came to 10 bases. This CDR3 contains 11 residues. The CDR3 bases are TGTGCCAGCGCAGGGATTTACGAGCAGTACTTC. Its protein is CASAGIYEQYF.

V gene TRBV6-2 or TRBV6-3 combines with J gene TRBJ2-3; D unresolved. CDR1 and CDR2 from the germline V gene are MNHEY and SVGEGT. V lost 4 bases, J lost 1 base, and 12 bases lay in between. The CDR3 runs 15 residues. The CDR3 region has the DNA TGTGCCAGCAGTTGGTGGCAGAGCGGCACAGATACGCAGTATTTT. Encoded protein: CASSWWQSGTDTQYF.

This clone is a singleton in its sample. The rearrangement links TRBV11-3 to TRBJ2-1; D unclear. This CDR3 spans 14 amino acids. Germline CDR1 SGHNT, CDR2 YENEEA. Trimming removed 1 base from V and 1 base from J, with 5 bases in between. The CDR3 is CASSLALSYNEQFF. The CDR3 DNA reads as TGTGCCAGCAGCTTAGCGCTGTCCTACAATGAGCAGTTCTTC.

The chain recombines TRBV21-1 with TRBJ1-1. TRBV21-1 is listed as a pseudogene. The CDR3 contains 14 residues. In DNA form, the CDR3 reads TGTGCCAGCACCCCTATACGCGAGGGGACTGAAGCTTTCTTT. Residues: CASTPIREGTEAFF.

The gene calls are TRBV12-3 or TRBV12-4 and TRBJ1-1; D call uncertain. The CDR3 is made up of 13 amino acids. The ends were cut back, 3 bases at V and 3 bases at J, with 8 bases in the middle. CDR3 nucleotides: TGTGCCAGCAGTTTTGGGGATTACACTGAAGCTTTCTTT. Translating gives CASSFGDYTEAFF.

CDR3 coding DNA: TGTGCCAGCTCACGACAGAACACTGAAGCTTTCTTT. Its translation is CASSRQNTEAFF. The chain uses TRBV18 and TRBJ1-1, with D hard to call. The CDR3 runs 12 residues. Trimming stripped 4 bases from V and 1 base from J, with 4 bases between. CDR1 is KGHSH and CDR2 is LQKENI in the germline V gene. Complete variable domain (other parts from reference TRBV18 and TRBJ1-1): NAGVMQNPRHLVRRRGQEARLRCSPMKGHSHVYWYRQLPEEGLKFMVYLQKENIIDESGMPKERFSAEFPKEGPSILRIQQVVRGDSAAYFCASSRQNTEAFFGQGTRLTVV.

J is TRBJ2-2 and V is TRBV4-1; 9 bases are a match to TRBD1. V lost 0 bases to trimming and J lost 6 bases; unmatched junction nucleotides: 17. Germline CDR1 reads MGHRA; CDR2 reads YSYEKL. The CDR3 is 20 residues long. In nucleotides, the CDR3 is TGCGCCAGCAGCCAAGATACAGACAGGGGGACTTACGATAACGCCGGGGAGCTGTTTTTT. Translated: CASSQDTDRGTYDNAGELFF.

The chain recombines TRBV28 with TRBJ1-4; D call uncertain. Germline lookup yields CDR1 MDHEN and CDR2 SYDVKM. Trimming took off 1 base at V and 10 bases at J, with 22 bases between the two ends. The CDR3 is 17 amino acids. The CDR3 nucleotides read TGTGCCAGCAGTTTATTCGGGTCCGGCAGAGGTACTGGAAAACTGTTTTTT. Residues: CASSLFGSGRGTGKLFF.

This chain joins TRBV11-3 and TRBJ1-5; D is unresolved. The CDR3 is 13 amino acids. The ends were cut back, 4 bases at V and 6 bases at J, with 10 bases in the middle. CDR1 and CDR2 (germline): SGHNT, YENEEA. As DNA, the CDR3 is TGTGCCAGCAGCTCGGAAGTCGGTCAGCCCCAGCATTTT. Amino acid sequence: CASSSEVGQPQHF.

The chain has TRBV6-5 and TRBJ1-5, with D possibly TRBD1 on 6 matching bases. Germline V gene sequence: CDR1 MNHEY, CDR2 SVGAGI. The CDR3 consists of 14 residues. V lost 9 bases to trimming and J lost 3 bases, with 15 bases between them. The CDR3 DNA follows: TGTGCCAGTCGGACAGCGCTGATCAATCAGCCCCAGCATTTT. Translating it yields CASRTALINQPQHF.

DNA for the CDR3: TGTGCCAGCAGCGCAGGGACAGAGGGGGACTATGGCTACACCTTC. It yields the protein CASSAGTEGDYGYTF. The rearrangement joins TRBV9 to TRBJ1-2; 7 bases are shared with TRBD1. CDR1 is SGDLS, CDR2 YYNGEE, per germline. The length of the CDR3 is 15 residues. V dropped 3 bases and J dropped 3; count of bases not matched to a gene: 8.

The chain recombines TRBV19 with TRBJ1-2, with TRBD1 matching 7 bases. Germline CDR1 LNHDA, CDR2 SQIVND (reference sequence). This CDR3 is 16 amino acids long. The trim removed 10 bases at V and 0 bases at J, leaving 14 bases unmatched. CDR3 sequence (DNA): TGTGCCACAAAACCGGGACAGAGGGGCGCTAACTATGGCTACACCTTC. Translation: CATKPGQRGANYGYTF.

The V call is TRBV29-1, the J call TRBJ2-5; TRBD2 matches 7 bases. The V segment lost 3 bases and the J segment 0 bases; nucleotides outside the gene matches: 10. Germline CDR1 reads SQVTM; CDR2 reads ANQGSEA. CDR3 length equals 16 residues. As DNA, the CDR3 is TGCAGCGTTGATTCCGGCAGGGAGGGGTACCAAGAGACCCAGTACTTC. Amino acid sequence: CSVDSGREGYQETQYF.

V and J are TRBV19 and TRBJ1-5, with 9 bases identical to TRBD1. Germline CDR1 is LNHDA and CDR2 is SQIVND (reference sequence). The V segment lost 5 bases and the J segment 1 base; nucleotides outside the gene matches: 6. The CDR3 is made up of 16 amino acids. In DNA form, the CDR3 reads TGTGCCAGTAGTGCCAACAGGGGGCAAAGCAATCAGCCCCAGCATTTT. Residues: CASSANRGQSNQPQHF.

This clone was observed a few times. The chain uses TRBV19 and TRBJ1-4; the D is unclear. Germline-derived CDR1 and CDR2 are LNHDA and SQIVND (reference sequence). The length of the CDR3 is 12 residues. Trimming took off 8 bases at V and 8 bases at J, with 12 bases between the two ends. The CDR3 sequence is CASGRAVEKLFF. The CDR3, as DNA: TGTGCCAGTGGAAGGGCGGTAGAAAAACTGTTTTTT.

The gene calls are TRBV5-3 and TRBJ2-3; 12 positions match TRBD2. TRBV5-3 carries the ORF label, with uncertain function. The CDR3 spans 18 residues. J was trimmed by 0 bases and V by 2 bases; bases with no gene match: 7. The CDR3 nucleotides are TGTGCCAGAAGCTTCGCTAGCGGGGGGGCCCGGAGCACAGATACGCAGTATTTT. Its protein is CARSFASGGARSTDTQYF.